One sample yielded the 13 T cell receptor beta chains listed below, sequenced in a study of cytomegalovirus exposure and HLA in healthy donors. This PCR relied on a set of 60 Vbeta primers and 13 Jbeta primers. The method was immunoSEQ multiplex PCR; TCRdb's version includes in-frame clones alone and lacks a portion of them. Altogether 150,000 to 200,000 clones are present, approximately 81% being singletons, with the ten largest covering about 2.2%. Input material: PBMCs. The receptors were sampled from a woman in her 30s in good health and CMV-seronegative.

CDR3 sequence (DNA): TGCGCCAGCCACCGGGACAACTATAATTCACCCCTCCACTTT. This translates into CASHRDNYNSPLHF. The chain recombines TRBV5-1 with TRBJ1-6, with D possibly matching TRBD1 (6 bases). CDR1 SGHRS and CDR2 YFSETQ come from the germline V gene. Trimming left V 7 bases short and J 3 bases short, with 11 bases between. The CDR3 is 14 residues long.

Here the CDR3 DNA reads TGTGCCTGGAGTGTTGGGACAGGGAATCAGCCCCAGCATTTT. This translates into CAWSVGTGNQPQHF. This rearrangement joins TRBV30 to TRBJ1-5, with TRBD1 matching 9 bases. The trim removed 0 bases at V and 4 bases at J, leaving 1 base unmatched. CDR1 is GTSNPN and CDR2 is SVGIG in the germline V gene (reference sequence). The CDR3 has 14 residues. The whole variable domain, remainder taken from reference TRBV30 and TRBJ1-5, is SQTIHQWPATLVQPVGSPLSLECTVEGTSNPNLYWYRQAAGRGLQLLFYSVGIGQISSEVPQNLSASRPQDRQFILSSKKLLLSDSGFYLCAWSVGTGNQPQHFGDGTRLSIL.

This rearrangement joins TRBV4-1 to TRBJ2-5; D is perhaps TRBD2 (5 bases). The CDR3 loop spans 18 amino acids. Germline CDR1 MGHRA, CDR2 YSYEKL. V was trimmed by 1 base and J by 3 bases, leaving 21 bases between them. The CDR3 is CASSQGWGGSAGKETQYF. The CDR3 nucleotides are TGCGCCAGCAGCCAAGGATGGGGTGGGAGTGCGGGCAAAGAGACCCAGTACTTC.

This chain links TRBV19 with TRBJ2-7, with TRBD1 as a possible D gene (5 bases). V gave up 3 bases and J gave up 5 bases, with 14 bases separating them. Germline loops: CDR1 LNHDA, CDR2 SQIVND (reference sequence). This CDR3 is 14 amino acids long. Here the CDR3 DNA reads TGTGCCAGTAGTATTTCAGGGATTTCTCACGAGCAGTACTTC. Protein: CASSISGISHEQYF.

The chain joins TRBV5-4 to TRBJ2-7; TRBD1 is a possible D gene (6 bases). Trimming shortened V by 0 bases and J by 6 bases, and 13 bases separated the two germline ends. CDR1 and CDR2 from the germline V gene are SGHNT and YYREEE (reference sequence). The CDR3 is made up of 14 amino acids. CDR3 residues: CASSLGPRGSEQYF. As DNA, the CDR3 is TGTGCCAGCAGCTTGGGTCCCAGGGGCTCCGAGCAGTACTTC.

This chain connects TRBV6-6 to TRBJ1-4; D is undetermined. From germline, CDR1 is MNHNY and CDR2 SVGAGI (reference sequence). V lost 3 bases to trimming and J lost 0 bases, with 5 bases between them. This CDR3 region has 14 residues. CDR3 sequence: CASSYITTNEKLFF. The CDR3 nucleotides read TGTGCCAGCAGTTATATTACAACTAATGAAAAACTGTTTTTT.

This chain joins TRBV9 and TRBJ2-2; no firm D call. The CDR3 is 13 residues long. The germline CDR1 and CDR2 sequences are SGDLS and YYNGEE. Trimming left V 3 bases short and J 4 bases short, with 7 bases between. CDR3 protein: CASSGTGTGELFF. The CDR3 bases are TGTGCCAGCAGCGGCACCGGCACCGGGGAGCTGTTTTTT.

The genes are TRBV4-3 and TRBJ1-2; no firm D call. The CDR3 sequence is 15 residues long. The V and J ends lost 4 bases and 1 base respectively, with 13 bases between them. Germline CDR1 LGHNA, CDR2 YSLEER. CDR3 loop: CASSLNRNSNYGYTF. The CDR3 DNA sequence: TGCGCCAGCAGCCTAAACCGGAACAGTAACTATGGCTACACCTTC.

The V call is TRBV6-1, the J call TRBJ1-1; perhaps TRBD1 as D (5 bases). This CDR3 region has 16 residues. Looked up from germline, CDR1 is MNHNS and CDR2 is SASEGT. Trimming removed 1 base at V and 3 bases at J, with 15 bases between. The CDR3 sequence: CASSEDLQGYHTEAFF. The CDR3 DNA reads as TGTGCCAGCAGTGAAGATCTGCAGGGTTATCACACTGAAGCTTTCTTT.

This chain links TRBV28 with TRBJ1-3, with 7 bases matching TRBD1. The CDR3 is 15 residues long. CDR1 and CDR2 from the germline V gene are MDHEN and SYDVKM. The V segment lost 8 bases and the J segment 0 bases; nucleotides outside the gene matches: 7. The CDR3 loop is CASRAGTASGNTIYF. The CDR3, as DNA: TGTGCCAGCCGCGCGGGGACAGCCTCTGGAAACACCATATATTTT.

The gene calls are TRBV9 and TRBJ2-1; D possibly corresponds to TRBD2 (6 bases). The germline V gene has CDR1 SGDLS and CDR2 YYNGEE. This CDR3 has 15 amino acids. The ends were cut back, 6 bases at V and 0 bases at J, with 13 bases in the middle. CDR3 nucleotide sequence: TGTGCCAGCACCAGTAGCGGATACTCCTACAATGAGCAGTTCTTC. This translates into CASTSSGYSYNEQFF. The variable domain in full, with the rest retrieved from reference TRBV9 and TRBJ2-1, is DSGVTQTPKHLITATGQRVTLRCSPRSGDLSVYWYQQSLDQGLQFLIQYYNGEERAKGNILERFSAQQFPDLHSELNLSSLELGDSALYFCASTSSGYSYNEQFFGPGTRLTVL.

The rearrangement joins TRBV11-3 to TRBJ2-5; the D is unclear. The V gene's germline CDR1 is SGHNT and CDR2 YENEEA. CDR3 size: 15 residues. Between the trimmed V and J ends, which lost 3 bases and 0 bases, there was a span of 11 bases. The CDR3 region has the DNA TGTGCCAGCAGCTTCGCTAGTGGGTACCAAGAGACCCAGTACTTC. It encodes CASSFASGYQETQYF.

The chain has TRBV6-1 and TRBJ2-1, with 7 nucleotides matching TRBD1. The CDR3 has 18 residues. Trimming took 1 base from V and 4 from J; bases not matched to a gene: 13. The V gene's germline CDR1 is MNHNS and CDR2 SASEGT. CDR3 DNA sequence: TGTGCCAGCAGTGAAGTACGATATGTGACAGGGATTTACAATGAGCAGTTCTTC. Translating it yields CASSEVRYVTGIYNEQFF.